The following is a TCR beta chain sequence with its context. Its antigen is not identified. A much larger clone sits a single nucleotide away, making a read error possible. These data belong to a study of response to subunit inactivated influenza vaccine. Study outcomes and limitations: T cells newly recruited by each seasonal influenza vaccination are few, the authors suggested.

Between the trimmed V and J ends, which lost 3 bases and 3 bases, there was a span of 9 bases. Germline V CDR1 and CDR2: SGHTA, FQGNSA. The CDR3 covers 13 residues. TCRdb reprocessed the RT-PCR reads with MiXCR, giving one entry per CDR3 protein. The profile shows roughly 290,000 distinct CDR3 sequences, about a fifth of them singletons. V gene TRBV7-2 combines with J gene TRBJ2-7; D is perhaps TRBD2 (6 bases). The material was PBMCs from blood, obtained 21 months after vaccination. The clonotype was recovered from a man aged 50 to 75 who received an inactivated influenza vaccine. The CDR3 sequence is CASSFSGDYEQYF. The CDR3 nucleotides are TGTGCCAGCAGCTTTTCGGGGGACTACGAGCAGTACTTC.